The next 30 T cell receptor beta chains were all read from a single sample in a study of STAT5B mutations in CD4+ large granular lymphocyte leukemia. Some clones are missing from TCRdb's copy, which holds only in-frame ones; the method was immunoSEQ multiplex PCR. This sample has over 30,000 clones, with about 80% found just once. Sequencing was done on a sample of CD4+ T cells from blood buffy coats. Receptor source: a human donor in good health.

This clone showed up just a few times. The gene calls are TRBV14 and TRBJ2-1; TRBD2 aligns across 13 bases. The V and J ends lost 5 bases and 9 bases, in that order; junction bases with no gene match: 7. Germline loops: CDR1 SGHDN, CDR2 FVKESK. The CDR3 is 15 amino acids. DNA for the CDR3: TGTGCCAGCAGCGGGGGACTAGCGGGACGTATTGAGCAGTTCTTC. Amino acids: CASSGGLAGRIEQFF.

The chain uses TRBV5-4 and TRBJ1-2; 10 bases line up with TRBD1. Germline V gives CDR1 SGHNT, CDR2 YYREEE (reference sequence). CDR3 size: 17 residues. V gave up 0 bases and J gave up 4 bases; unmatched junction bases: 9. This CDR3 reads CASSLAMTGGMTYGYTF. The CDR3 DNA sequence: TGTGCCAGCAGCTTGGCTATGACAGGGGGCATGACCTATGGCTACACCTTC.

The gene calls are TRBV7-8 and TRBJ1-4; possibly TRBD1 for D (6 bases). V lost 5 bases, J lost 8 bases, and 15 bases lay in between. CDR3 length: 14 amino acids. Germline values: CDR1 SGHVS, CDR2 FQNEAQ. The CDR3 DNA follows: TGTGCCAGCAGCCCCTGGGGGGCGGACGAAAAACTGTTTTTT. Its protein is CASSPWGADEKLFF.

The V gene is TRBV18, the J gene TRBJ2-7; D ambiguous. Looked up from germline, CDR1 is KGHSH and CDR2 is LQKENI. Trimming shortened V by 3 bases and J by 5 bases, and 14 bases separated the two germline ends. CDR3 length: 14 residues. CDR3 DNA: TGTGCCAGCTCACCCGTGGGGAAAAGGGACGAGCAGTACTTC. Encoded protein: CASSPVGKRDEQYF. The whole variable domain, remainder taken from reference TRBV18 and TRBJ2-7, is NAGVMQNPRHLVRRRGQEARLRCSPMKGHSHVYWYRQLPEEGLKFMVYLQKENIIDESGMPKERFSAEFPKEGPSILRIQQVVRGDSAAYFCASSPVGKRDEQYFGPGTRLTVT.

The gene calls are TRBV18 and TRBJ1-4; possibly TRBD1 for D (6 bases). Germline values: CDR1 KGHSH, CDR2 LQKENI. The CDR3 has 14 amino acids. V was pared by 3 bases and J by 8 bases, with 13 bases between. This CDR3 is CASSPRGAGEKLFF. As DNA, the CDR3 is TGTGCCAGCTCACCGCGGGGGGCTGGCGAAAAACTGTTTTTT.

CDR3 nucleotides: TGTGCCAGCAGTGAAGAGCGGGGACGCCAAGAGACCCAGTACTTC. It is translated as CASSEERGRQETQYF. The chain carries TRBV25-1 and TRBJ2-5; 7 bases line up with TRBD2. CDR1 is MGHDK and CDR2 is SYGVNS in the germline V gene. J lost 1 base, V lost 2 bases, and 4 bases had no gene match. The CDR3 has 15 amino acids.

The chain couples TRBV7-2 to TRBJ2-2; D ambiguous. Germline lookup yields CDR1 SGHTA and CDR2 FQGNSA. The CDR3 loop spans 14 amino acids. The ends were cut back, 3 bases at V and 0 bases at J, with 5 bases in the middle. CDR3 sequence (DNA): TGTGCCAGCAGCTTTAGTGCGAACACCGGGGAGCTGTTTTTT. Its protein is CASSFSANTGELFF. The full variable domain, completed using reference TRBV7-2 and TRBJ2-2, is GAGVSQSPSNKVTEKGKDVELRCDPISGHTALYWYRQSLGQGLEFLIYFQGNSAPDKSGLPSDRFSAERTGGSVSTLTIQRTQQEDSAVYLCASSFSANTGELFFGEGSRLTVL.

The chain joins TRBV12-5 to TRBJ1-1, with a tentative D call TRBD1 (5 bases). Germline V gene lookup returns CDR1 LGHNT and CDR2 FRNRAP. The V gene lost 6 bases and the J gene lost 6 bases, with 14 bases spanning the gap. CDR3 size: 13 residues. The CDR3 DNA reads TGTGCTAGTGGGGGGCAGGGTTTGCCTGAAGCTTTCTTT. It specifies CASGGQGLPEAFF.

This clone was detected a few times. This sample includes further DNA sequences coding for the same CDR3. The chain is built from TRBV7-9 and TRBJ2-4, with D possibly being TRBD2 (6 bases). CDR1 is SEHNR, CDR2 FQNEAQ, per germline (reference sequence). This CDR3 has 14 residues. Trimming took off 8 bases at V and 9 bases at J, with 20 bases between the two ends. This CDR3 is CASGGRAGKGIQYF. Here the CDR3 DNA reads TGTGCCAGCGGAGGGCGGGCGGGGAAAGGCATTCAGTACTTC.

In nucleotides, the CDR3 is TGTGCCAGCACAGTACAGGGGAGCTCCTATAATTCACCCCTCCACTTT. This sequence encodes CASTVQGSSYNSPLHF. V and J are TRBV5-4 and TRBJ1-6; TRBD1 aligns across 7 bases. Germline CDR1 reads SGHNT; CDR2 reads YYREEE (reference sequence). J lost 0 bases, V lost 6 bases, and 6 bases had no gene match. The CDR3 is 16 residues long.

This chain links TRBV2 with TRBJ1-2; TRBD1 might be the D (5 bases). CDR3 length equals 13 residues. Germline CDR1 reads SNHLY; CDR2 reads FYNNEI. Trimming shortened V by 4 bases and J by 7 bases, and 13 bases separated the two germline ends. CDR3 in DNA: TGTGCCAGCAGTGGCGAGGTCCAGGGTGGCTACACCTTC. It yields the protein CASSGEVQGGYTF.

This sequence joins TRBV5-4 and TRBJ2-2, with TRBD2 as a possible D gene (7 bases). Germline V gene sequence: CDR1 SGHNT, CDR2 YYREEE (reference sequence). The CDR3 contains 17 residues. Deletions cut 5 bases from V and 1 base from J, with 18 bases between. The CDR3 nucleotides are TGTGCCAGCAGGGGGGGAGGGACACGTCAGAACACCGGGGAGCTGTTTTTT. Translation: CASRGGGTRQNTGELFF.

This sequence joins TRBV7-9 and TRBJ2-5, with a weak D call TRBD1 (6 bases). In germline, CDR1 is SEHNR, CDR2 FQNEAQ (reference sequence). CDR3 length: 15 residues. V was trimmed by 1 base and J by 5 bases, leaving 14 bases between them. CDR3 in DNA: TGTGCCAGCAGCTTAGTACAGGGTTCGTCGGAGACCCAGTACTTC. Translating it yields CASSLVQGSSETQYF.

The rearrangement uses TRBV6-6 and TRBJ2-7; 10 bases match TRBD1. CDR1 and CDR2 (germline): MNHNY, SVGAGI (reference sequence). J was trimmed by 5 bases and V by 6 bases; bases with no gene match: 7. There are 14 residues in the CDR3. The CDR3: CASSTGTGANEQYF. In DNA form, the CDR3 reads TGTGCCAGCAGCACCGGGACAGGGGCTAACGAGCAGTACTTC.

The genes are TRBV6-1 and TRBJ2-7; D gene unclear. Germline V gene lookup returns CDR1 MNHNS and CDR2 SASEGT. The CDR3 is made up of 11 amino acids. Trimming pared 6 bases from V and 4 bases from J, leaving 7 bases between. The CDR3 spells CASSGVYEQYF. The CDR3 DNA is TGTGCCAGCAGCGGAGTATACGAGCAGTACTTC.

J is TRBJ1-2 and V is TRBV2, with TRBD1 identical over 7 bases. J gave up 6 bases and V 4 bases, and 8 bases lay outside the gene matches. Germline V lookup: CDR1 SNHLY, CDR2 FYNNEI. The CDR3 is 14 residues long. CDR3 amino acids: CASSVLQGRDGYTF. CDR3 DNA: TGTGCCAGCAGTGTTTTACAGGGGAGGGATGGCTACACCTTC.

The rearrangement joins TRBV9 to TRBJ2-3; 9 nucleotides match TRBD2. The CDR3 sequence is 14 residues long. The J segment lost 2 bases and the V segment lost 3 bases, leaving 1 base of the junction unmatched. Germline V gene data show CDR1 as SGDLS and CDR2 as YYNGEE. CDR3 sequence reads: CASSASGATDTQYF. CDR3 bases: TGTGCCAGCAGCGCTAGCGGGGCCACAGATACGCAGTATTTT.

The genes are TRBV14 and TRBJ1-6; D unresolved. V dropped 4 bases and J dropped 1 base, with 8 bases sitting between them. This CDR3 spans 15 amino acids. Germline V gene sequence: CDR1 SGHDN, CDR2 FVKESK. CDR3 region: CASSLAGSYNSPLHF. In nucleotides, the CDR3 is TGTGCCAGCAGCCTGGCAGGATCCTATAATTCACCCCTCCACTTT.

This clone was detected only a few times. This chain links TRBV7-8 with TRBJ1-1; 8 positions agree with TRBD1. The germline CDR1 and CDR2 sequences are SGHVS and FQNEAQ. Trimming removed 8 bases from V and 1 base from J; junction bases left unmatched: 9. The CDR3 loop spans 15 amino acids. The CDR3 protein is CASGRQGARNTEAFF. DNA for the CDR3: TGTGCCAGCGGGAGGCAGGGGGCTCGGAACACTGAAGCTTTCTTT.

This clone appeared a few times. V usage is TRBV7-9 and J usage is TRBJ1-1, with a weak D call TRBD1 (5 bases). V was cut by 5 bases and J by 3 bases, with 16 bases left in between. The CDR3 extends over 15 amino acids. CDR1 and CDR2 from the germline V gene are SEHNR and FQNEAQ (reference sequence). The CDR3 region has the DNA TGTGCCAGCAGCGTACGTATCCGGGGACACACTGAAGCTTTCTTT. Its translation: CASSVRIRGHTEAFF.

The rearrangement joins TRBV9 to TRBJ2-3; D may match TRBD1 or TRBD2 (5 bases each). Trimming pared 4 bases from V and 4 bases from J, leaving 10 bases between. CDR1 and CDR2 from the germline V gene are SGDLS and YYNGEE. The CDR3 has 13 residues. The CDR3 bases are TGTGCCAGCAGCATACAGGACTCAGATACGCAGTATTTT. This encodes CASSIQDSDTQYF.

A single count supports this clone. This sequence joins TRBV27 and TRBJ1-5; 8 nucleotides match TRBD1. Germline assignment: CDR1 MNHEY and CDR2 SMNVEV (reference sequence). This CDR3 is 17 amino acids long. J lost 0 bases, V lost 5 bases, and 9 bases had no gene match. This chain's CDR3 is CASSPGQGRYSNQPQHF. The CDR3 nucleotides are TGTGCCAGCAGTCCTGGACAGGGACGATATAGCAATCAGCCCCAGCATTTT.

This clone was counted a single time. The chain carries TRBV7-2 and TRBJ2-7; TRBD2 matches at 11 bases. This CDR3 is 15 amino acids long. Germline CDR1 is SGHTA and CDR2 is FQGNSA. V dropped 5 bases and J dropped 4; count of bases not matched to a gene: 7. CDR3 sequence reads: CASSPGLAGIYEQYF. CDR3 DNA: TGTGCCAGCAGCCCCGGACTAGCGGGCATTTACGAGCAGTACTTC.

This clone came up a few times. The chain has TRBV29-1 and TRBJ1-5; no clear D. Trimming shortened V by 6 bases and J by 8 bases, and 17 bases separated the two germline ends. Germline CDR1 is SQVTM and CDR2 is ANQGSEA. The length of the CDR3 is 13 residues. The CDR3 DNA sequence: TGCAGCGTCCTAACGAACGTTGGAGAGCCCCAGCATTTT. Protein sequence: CSVLTNVGEPQHF.

This rearrangement joins TRBV27 to TRBJ2-2, with a possible D match to TRBD2 (5 bases). CDR1 is MNHEY, CDR2 SMNVEV, per germline (reference sequence). This CDR3 region has 16 residues. V dropped 2 bases and J dropped 0 bases, with 10 bases sitting between them. CDR3 region: CASSLRRAANTGELFF. CDR3 bases: TGTGCCAGCAGTTTACGGCGGGCGGCGAACACCGGGGAGCTGTTTTTT.

The rearrangement uses TRBV7-8 and TRBJ1-3; D may be TRBD1 (5 bases). The germline V gene encodes CDR1 SGHVS and CDR2 FQNEAQ. V was shortened by 8 bases and J by 4 bases, with 15 bases between the two germline ends. CDR3 length equals 14 residues. The CDR3 reads CASRGGGSGNTIYF. CDR3 DNA: TGTGCCAGCCGCGGGGGGGGTTCGGGAAACACCATATATTTT.

V is TRBV15 and J is TRBJ1-2, with 7 bases identical to TRBD1. The germline CDR1 and CDR2 sequences are LNHNV and YYDKDF (reference sequence). The CDR3 is 15 residues long. V dropped 2 bases and J dropped 3; count of bases not matched to a gene: 6. The CDR3 spells CATSRPDRSDYGYTF. CDR3 coding DNA: TGTGCCACCAGCAGACCGGACAGGTCCGACTATGGCTACACCTTC.

This clone was found a few times. The chain carries TRBV7-9 and TRBJ2-1; no reliable D call. Germline V CDR1 and CDR2: SEHNR, FQNEAQ (reference sequence). Trimming shortened V by 0 bases and J by 3 bases, and 12 bases separated the two germline ends. The CDR3 is 16 amino acids. The CDR3 loop is CASSLAHSVGYNEQFF. The CDR3 DNA sequence: TGTGCCAGCAGCTTAGCGCACAGCGTAGGCTACAATGAGCAGTTCTTC.

The V call is TRBV5-1, the J call TRBJ1-1; 9 bases align to TRBD1. Germline V lookup: CDR1 SGHRS, CDR2 YFSETQ. The CDR3 is 14 amino acids. J was trimmed by 10 bases and V by 4 bases; bases with no gene match: 11. The CDR3 spells CASSLIGQGLAAFF. DNA of the CDR3: TGCGCCAGCAGCCTAATAGGACAGGGGTTGGCAGCTTTCTTT.

The V gene is TRBV27, the J gene TRBJ2-7, with D uncertain. The germline V and J ends were trimmed by 9 bases and 2 bases, with 23 bases remaining between them. Germline V gene data show CDR1 as MNHEY and CDR2 as SMNVEV (reference sequence). This CDR3 is built from 16 residues. CDR3 protein: CARGWIGHATTYEQYF. In nucleotides, the CDR3 is TGTGCCAGGGGGTGGATCGGGCACGCCACTACCTACGAGCAGTACTTC.